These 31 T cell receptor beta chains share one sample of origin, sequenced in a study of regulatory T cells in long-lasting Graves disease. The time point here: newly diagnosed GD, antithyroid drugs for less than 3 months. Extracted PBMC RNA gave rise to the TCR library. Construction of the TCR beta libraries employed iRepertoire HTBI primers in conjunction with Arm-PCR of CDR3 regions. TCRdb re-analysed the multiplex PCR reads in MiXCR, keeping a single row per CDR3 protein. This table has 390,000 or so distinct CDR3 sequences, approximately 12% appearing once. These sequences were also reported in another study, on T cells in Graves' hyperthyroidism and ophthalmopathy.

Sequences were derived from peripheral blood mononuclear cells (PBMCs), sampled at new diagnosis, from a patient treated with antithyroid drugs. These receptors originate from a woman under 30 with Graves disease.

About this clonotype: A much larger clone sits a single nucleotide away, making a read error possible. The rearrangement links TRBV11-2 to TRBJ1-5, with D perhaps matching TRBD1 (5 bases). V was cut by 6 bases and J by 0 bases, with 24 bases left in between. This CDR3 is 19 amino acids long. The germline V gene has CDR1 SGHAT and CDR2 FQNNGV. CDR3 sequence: CASSREWGLSSYSNQPQHF. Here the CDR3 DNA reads TGTGCCAGCAGTCGAGAATGGGGGTTATCGAGTTATAGCAATCAGCCCCAGCATTTT.

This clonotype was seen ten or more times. The DNA for the CDR3 is TGTGCCAGCAGCTTGGAGCGGGCTAACGGGGATACGCAGTATTTT. Residues: CASSLERANGDTQYF. The chain carries TRBV7-3 and TRBJ2-3, with D perhaps matching TRBD2 (6 bases). Per germline, CDR1 SGHTA and CDR2 FQGTGA. The CDR3 runs to 15 residues. V was trimmed by 3 bases and J by 6 bases, leaving 16 bases between them.

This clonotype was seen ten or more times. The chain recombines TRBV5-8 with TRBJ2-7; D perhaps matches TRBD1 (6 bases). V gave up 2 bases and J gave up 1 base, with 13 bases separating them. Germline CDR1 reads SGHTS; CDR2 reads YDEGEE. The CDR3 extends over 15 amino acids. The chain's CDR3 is CASSLQGRRSYEQYV. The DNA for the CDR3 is TGTGCCAGCAGCTTACAGGGACGACGATCCTACGAGCAGTACGTC.

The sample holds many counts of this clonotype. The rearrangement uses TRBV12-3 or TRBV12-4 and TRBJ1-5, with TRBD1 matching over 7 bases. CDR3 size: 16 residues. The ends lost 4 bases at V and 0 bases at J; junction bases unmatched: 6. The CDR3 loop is CASSSRQGLSNQPQHF. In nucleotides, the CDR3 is TGTGCCAGCAGTTCCCGACAGGGACTTAGCAATCAGCCCCAGCATTTT.

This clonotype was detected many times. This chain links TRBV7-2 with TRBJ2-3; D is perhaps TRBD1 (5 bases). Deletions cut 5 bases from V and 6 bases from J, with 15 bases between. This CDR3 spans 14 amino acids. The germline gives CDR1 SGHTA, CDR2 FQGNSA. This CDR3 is CASSQQAMGDTQYF. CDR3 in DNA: TGTGCCAGCAGCCAACAGGCTATGGGTGATACGCAGTATTTT.

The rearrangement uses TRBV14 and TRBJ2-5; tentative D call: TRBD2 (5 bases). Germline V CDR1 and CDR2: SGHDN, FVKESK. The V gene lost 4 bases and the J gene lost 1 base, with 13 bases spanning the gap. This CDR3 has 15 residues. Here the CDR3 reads CASSPTPGFQETQYF. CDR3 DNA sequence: TGTGCCAGCAGCCCAACCCCGGGGTTCCAAGAGACCCAGTACTTC.

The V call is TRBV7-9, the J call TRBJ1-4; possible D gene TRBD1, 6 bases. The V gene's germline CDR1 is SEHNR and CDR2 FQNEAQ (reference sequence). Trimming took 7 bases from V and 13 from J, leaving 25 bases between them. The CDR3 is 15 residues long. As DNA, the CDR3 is TGTGCCAGCACCCAATGGGGGGCCGGTGGGGGAAGACTGTTTTTT. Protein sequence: CASTQWGAGGGRLFF.

CDR3 loop: CASSLGPNLAKNIQYF. DNA for the CDR3: TGTGCCAGCAGTTTGGGACCCAACCTAGCCAAAAACATTCAGTACTTC. The chain joins TRBV6-2 or TRBV6-3 to TRBJ2-4, with D tentatively TRBD1 or TRBD2 (5 bases each). The V end was cut by 4 bases, the J end by 0 bases, with 13 bases between. This CDR3 has 16 amino acids. Germline CDR1 reads MNHEY; CDR2 reads SVGEGT.

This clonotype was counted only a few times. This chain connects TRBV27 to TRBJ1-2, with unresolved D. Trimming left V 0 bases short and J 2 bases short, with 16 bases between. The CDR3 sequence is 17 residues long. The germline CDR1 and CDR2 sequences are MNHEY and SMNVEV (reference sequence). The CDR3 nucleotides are TGTGCCAGCAGTTTATCGAAATCTAACTCGGGGAACTATGGCTACACCTTC. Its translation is CASSLSKSNSGNYGYTF.

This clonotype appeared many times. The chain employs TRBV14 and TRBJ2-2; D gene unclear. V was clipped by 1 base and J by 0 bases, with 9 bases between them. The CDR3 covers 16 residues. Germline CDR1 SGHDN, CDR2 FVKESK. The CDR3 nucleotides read TGTGCCAGCAGCCAAGTACCCAGTCCGAACACCGGGGAGCTGTTTTTT. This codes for CASSQVPSPNTGELFF.

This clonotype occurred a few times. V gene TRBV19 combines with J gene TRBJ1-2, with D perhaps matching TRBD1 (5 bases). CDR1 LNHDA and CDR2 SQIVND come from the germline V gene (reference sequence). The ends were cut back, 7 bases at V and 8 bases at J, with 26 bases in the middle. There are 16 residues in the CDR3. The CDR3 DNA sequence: TGTGCCAGTACCTCACTCCGGGGCTTCAATCCTATGGGCTACACCTTC. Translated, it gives CASTSLRGFNPMGYTF.

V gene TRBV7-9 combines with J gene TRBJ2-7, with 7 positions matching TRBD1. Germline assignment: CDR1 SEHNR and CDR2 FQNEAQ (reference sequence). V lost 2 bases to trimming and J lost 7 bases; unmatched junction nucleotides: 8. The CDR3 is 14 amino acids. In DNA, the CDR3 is TGTGCCAGCAGCTTAAGCTTCGGACAGGAGGAGCAGTACGTC. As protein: CASSLSFGQEEQYV.

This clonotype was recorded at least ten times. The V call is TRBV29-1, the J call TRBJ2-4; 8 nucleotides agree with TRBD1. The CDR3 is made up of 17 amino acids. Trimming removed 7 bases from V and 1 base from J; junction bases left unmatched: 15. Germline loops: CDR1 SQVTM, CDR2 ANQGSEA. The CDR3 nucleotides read TGCAGCGCCTCGGGACAGGTTGGTTCCGTTGCCAAAAACATTCAGTACTTC. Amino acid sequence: CSASGQVGSVAKNIQYF.

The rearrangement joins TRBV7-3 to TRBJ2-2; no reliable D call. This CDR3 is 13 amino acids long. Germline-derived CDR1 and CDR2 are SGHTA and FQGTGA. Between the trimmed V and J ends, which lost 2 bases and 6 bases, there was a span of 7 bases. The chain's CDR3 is CASSLARAGELFF. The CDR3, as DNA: TGTGCCAGCAGCTTAGCTAGAGCCGGGGAGCTGTTTTTT. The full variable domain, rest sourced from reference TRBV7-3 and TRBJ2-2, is GAGVSQTPSNKVTEKGKYVELRCDPISGHTALYWYRQSLGQGPEFLIYFQGTGAADDSGLPNDRFFAVRPEGSVSTLKIQRTERGDSAVYLCASSLARAGELFFGEGSRLTVL.

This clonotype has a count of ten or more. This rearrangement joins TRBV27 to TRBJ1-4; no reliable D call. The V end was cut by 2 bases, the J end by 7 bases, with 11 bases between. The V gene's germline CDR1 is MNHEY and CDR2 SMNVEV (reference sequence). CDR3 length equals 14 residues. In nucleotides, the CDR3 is TGTGCCAGCAGTTTAACCCGAAGGCGTGAAAAACTGTTTTTT. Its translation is CASSLTRRREKLFF.

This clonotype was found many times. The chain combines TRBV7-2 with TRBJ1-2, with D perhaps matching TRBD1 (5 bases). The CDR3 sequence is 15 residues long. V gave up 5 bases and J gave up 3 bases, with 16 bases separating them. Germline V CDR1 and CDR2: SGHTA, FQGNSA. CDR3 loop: CASSLSPTEDYGYTF. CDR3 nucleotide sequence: TGTGCCAGCAGCCTCAGCCCGACAGAAGACTATGGCTACACCTTC.

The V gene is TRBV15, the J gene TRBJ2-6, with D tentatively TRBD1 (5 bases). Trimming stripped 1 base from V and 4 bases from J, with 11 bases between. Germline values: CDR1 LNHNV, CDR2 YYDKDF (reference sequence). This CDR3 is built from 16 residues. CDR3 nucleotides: TGTGCCACCAGCAGAGGAGTGGGGCCCGGGGCCAACGTCCTGACTTTC. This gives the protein CATSRGVGPGANVLTF.

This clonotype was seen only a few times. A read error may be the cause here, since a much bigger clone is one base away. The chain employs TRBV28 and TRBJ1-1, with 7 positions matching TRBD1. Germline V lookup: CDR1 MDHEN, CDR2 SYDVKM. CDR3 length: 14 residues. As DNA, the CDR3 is TGTGCCAGCAGTTTGACAGGGAAAAACACTGAAGCTTCCTTT. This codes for CASSLTGKNTEASF.

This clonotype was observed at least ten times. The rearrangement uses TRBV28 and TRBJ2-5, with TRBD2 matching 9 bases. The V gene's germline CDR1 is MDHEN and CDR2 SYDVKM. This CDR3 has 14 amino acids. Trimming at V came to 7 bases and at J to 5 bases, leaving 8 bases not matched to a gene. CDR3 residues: CASTRAGGGETQYF. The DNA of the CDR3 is TGTGCCAGCACTAGAGCGGGAGGTGGGGAGACCCAGTACTTC.

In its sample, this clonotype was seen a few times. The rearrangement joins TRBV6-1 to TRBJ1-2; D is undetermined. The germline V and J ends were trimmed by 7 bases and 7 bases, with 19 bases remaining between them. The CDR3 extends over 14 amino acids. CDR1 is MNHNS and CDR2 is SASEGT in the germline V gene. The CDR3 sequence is CASTTDQAGTGYTF. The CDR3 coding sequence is TGTGCCAGCACTACGGACCAGGCGGGTACTGGCTACACCTTC.

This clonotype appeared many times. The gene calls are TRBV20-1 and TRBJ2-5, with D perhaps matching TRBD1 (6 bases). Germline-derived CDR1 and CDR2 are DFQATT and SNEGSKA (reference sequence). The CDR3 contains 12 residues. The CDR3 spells CTAGSRGETQYF. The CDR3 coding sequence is TGCACCGCAGGCTCCAGGGGAGAGACCCAGTACTTC.

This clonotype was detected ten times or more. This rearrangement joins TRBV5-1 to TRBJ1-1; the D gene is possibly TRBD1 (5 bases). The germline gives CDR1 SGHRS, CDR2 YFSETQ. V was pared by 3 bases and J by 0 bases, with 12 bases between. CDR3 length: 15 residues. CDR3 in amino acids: CASSSGDFMNTEAFF. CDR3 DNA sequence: TGCGCCAGCAGCTCCGGGGACTTCATGAACACTGAAGCTTTCTTT. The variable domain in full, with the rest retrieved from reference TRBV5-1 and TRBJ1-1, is KAGVTQTPRYLIKTRGQQVTLSCSPISGHRSVSWYQQTPGQGLQFLFEYFSETQRNKGNFPGRFSGRQFSNSRSEMNVSTLELGDSALYLCASSSGDFMNTEAFFGQGTRLTVV.

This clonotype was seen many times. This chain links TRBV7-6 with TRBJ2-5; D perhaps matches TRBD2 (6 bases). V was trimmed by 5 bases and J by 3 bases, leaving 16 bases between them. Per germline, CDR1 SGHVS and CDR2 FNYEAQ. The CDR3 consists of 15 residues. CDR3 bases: TGTGCCAGCAGCCCCAGACTAGAGGTTGAAGAGACCCAGTACTTC. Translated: CASSPRLEVEETQYF.

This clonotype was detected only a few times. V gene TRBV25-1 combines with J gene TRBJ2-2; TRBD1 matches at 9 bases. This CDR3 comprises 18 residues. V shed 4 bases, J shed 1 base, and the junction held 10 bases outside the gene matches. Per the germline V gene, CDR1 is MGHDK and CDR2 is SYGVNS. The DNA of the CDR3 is TGTGCCAGCAGTGGAGGGGACAGGGACTTCCTGAACACCGGGGAGCTGTTTTTT. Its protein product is CASSGGDRDFLNTGELFF.

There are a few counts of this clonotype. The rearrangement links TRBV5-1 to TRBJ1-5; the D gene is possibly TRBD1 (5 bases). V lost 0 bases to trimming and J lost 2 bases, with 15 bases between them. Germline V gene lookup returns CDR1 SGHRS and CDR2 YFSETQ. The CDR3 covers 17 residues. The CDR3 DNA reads TGCGCCAGCAGCTTGGGATTACAGGCCGGAGGCAATCAGCCCCAGCATTTT. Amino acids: CASSLGLQAGGNQPQHF.

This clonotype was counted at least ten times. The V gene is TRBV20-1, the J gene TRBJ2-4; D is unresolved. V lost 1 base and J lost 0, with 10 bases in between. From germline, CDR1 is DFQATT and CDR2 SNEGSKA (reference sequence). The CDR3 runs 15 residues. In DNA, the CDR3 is TGCAGTGCTAGAGTTCCTGACCTAGCCAAAAACATTCAGTACTTC. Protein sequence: CSARVPDLAKNIQYF.

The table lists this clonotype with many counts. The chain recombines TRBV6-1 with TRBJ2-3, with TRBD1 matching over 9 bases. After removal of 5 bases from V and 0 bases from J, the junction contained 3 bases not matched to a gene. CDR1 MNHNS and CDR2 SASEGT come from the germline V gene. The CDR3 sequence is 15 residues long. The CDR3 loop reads CASSPGTGSTDTQYF. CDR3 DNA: TGTGCCAGCAGTCCCGGGACAGGGAGCACAGATACGCAGTATTTT.

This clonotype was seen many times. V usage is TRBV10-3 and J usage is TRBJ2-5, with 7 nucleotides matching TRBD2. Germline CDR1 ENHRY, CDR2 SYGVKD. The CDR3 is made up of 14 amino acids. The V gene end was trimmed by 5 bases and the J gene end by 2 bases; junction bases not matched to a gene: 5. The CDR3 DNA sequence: TGTGCCATCAGTTGGGGGGGGAAACAAGAGACCCAGTACTTC. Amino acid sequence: CAISWGGKQETQYF.

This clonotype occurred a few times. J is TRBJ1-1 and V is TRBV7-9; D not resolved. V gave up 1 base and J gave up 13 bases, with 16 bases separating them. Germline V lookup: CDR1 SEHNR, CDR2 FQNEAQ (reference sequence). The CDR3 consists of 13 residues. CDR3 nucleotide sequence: TGTGCCAGCAGCTTAGATCTTATCCTAGAATATTTCTTT. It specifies CASSLDLILEYFF.

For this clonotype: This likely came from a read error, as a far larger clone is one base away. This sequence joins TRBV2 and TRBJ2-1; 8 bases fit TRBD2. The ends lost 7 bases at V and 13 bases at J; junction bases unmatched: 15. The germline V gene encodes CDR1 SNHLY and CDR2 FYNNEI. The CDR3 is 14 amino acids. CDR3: CASIRTSWVETQFF. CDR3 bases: TGTGCCAGCATTAGGACTAGCTGGGTCGAGACCCAGTTCTTC.

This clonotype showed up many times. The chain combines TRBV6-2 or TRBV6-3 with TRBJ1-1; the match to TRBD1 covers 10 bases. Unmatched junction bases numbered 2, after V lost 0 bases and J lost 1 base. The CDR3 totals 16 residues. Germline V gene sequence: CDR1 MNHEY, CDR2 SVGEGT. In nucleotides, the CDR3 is TGTGCCAGCAGTTACTCTTGGGACAGGGGGAACACTGAAGCTTTCTTT. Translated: CASSYSWDRGNTEAFF.